This TCR beta chain is drawn from a study of cytotoxic CD8 clonotypes in ibrutinib-treated CLL. Study overall: Included were about a dozen relapsed/refractory and some 15 treatment-naive patients, of whom 17 were IGHV unmutated.

The protocol was immunoSEQ multiplex PCR, while the TCRdb copy is restricted to in-frame clones and leaves out a portion. Of tens of thousands of clones in the sample, about 86% were seen once. As for this clone: Its antigen is unidentified.

Study-level results: Baseline clonality was higher than in age-matched healthy donors and moved in step with circulating CD8+ T-cell counts. Sampling times, which were not matched between the groups, differed between sustained-remission patients and progressing patients.

The sequences come from PBMCs, collected before ibrutinib treatment. The TCR was taken from a human donor with chronic lymphocytic leukemia.

CDR3 sequence reads: CASSLMGTTKNGELFF. Here the CDR3 DNA reads TGTGCCAGCAGCTTAATGGGGACTACAAAAAACGGGGAGCTGTTTTTT. This chain links TRBV7-2 with TRBJ2-2, with 7 bases matching TRBD2. Germline assignment: CDR1 SGHTA and CDR2 FQGNSA. The J segment lost 7 bases and the V segment lost 2 bases, leaving 10 bases of the junction unmatched. The CDR3 covers 16 residues. The variable domain in full, with the rest retrieved from reference TRBV7-2 and TRBJ2-2, is GAGVSQSPSNKVTEKGKDVELRCDPISGHTALYWYRQSLGQGLEFLIYFQGNSAPDKSGLPSDRFSAERTGGSVSTLTIQRTQQEDSAVYLCASSLMGTTKNGELFFGEGSRLTVL.